These 8 T cell receptor beta chains were sequenced from one sample in a study of immune evolution from preneoplasia to lung adenocarcinoma (dated by TCRdb to about 2021). To prepare the library, the immunoSEQ multiplex PCR assay was applied. TCRdb's version of the immuneACCESS table is confined to in-frame rearrangements and falls short of the full clone set. An unresolved V gene accounts for under half of the shortfall where checked; the remainder is of unknown origin. The sample yields 4,000 to 5,000 clones; around 74% were counted once. The ten largest clones capture approximately 10% of the sample. Sequencing was carried out using FFPE minimally invasive lung adenocarcinoma tissue. Explained via the paper, the cell subset or site label denotes: micro-invasive lung adenocarcinoma (MIA). These receptors came from a person aged 65-85 years with lung adenocarcinoma.

This chain uses TRBV6-1 with TRBJ1-3; weak D call: TRBD1 (5 bases). The CDR3 contains 13 residues. The germline gives CDR1 MNHNS, CDR2 SASEGT. The V end lost 6 bases, the J end lost 7 bases, and 13 bases lay between the germline ends. The CDR3 region is CASSPQGGNTIYF. The DNA of the CDR3 is TGTGCCAGCAGCCCGCAGGGAGGCAACACCATATATTTT.

The chain uses TRBV27 and TRBJ2-7, with no clear D. The CDR3 covers 12 residues. The germline V gene has CDR1 MNHEY and CDR2 SMNVEV (reference sequence). The germline V and J ends were trimmed by 7 bases and 7 bases, with 14 bases remaining between them. The CDR3 DNA sequence: TGTGCCAGCACCACAGCCCGTGGGGAGCAGTACTTC. This sequence encodes CASTTARGEQYF.

This chain joins TRBV7-8 and TRBJ2-1; 14 positions agree with TRBD2. Losses at the gene ends were 0 bases for V and 3 bases for J; bases not matched to a gene: 10. The CDR3 consists of 20 residues. CDR1 and CDR2 (germline): SGHVS, FQNEAQ. In DNA form, the CDR3 reads TGTGCCAGCAGCTTAGCGACCTTTAGGACTAGCGGGAGGTTCTACAATGAGCAGTTCTTC. This translates into CASSLATFRTSGRFYNEQFF.

The chain couples TRBV6-5 to TRBJ2-3; tentatively, D is TRBD2 (5 bases). The CDR3 covers 15 residues. V was clipped by 6 bases and J by 0 bases, with 13 bases between them. CDR1 and CDR2 from the germline V gene are MNHEY and SVGAGI. The CDR3 sequence is CASSPLGASTDTQYF. Written as DNA, the CDR3 is TGTGCCAGCAGCCCCTTGGGAGCTAGCACAGATACGCAGTATTTT.

V and J are TRBV4-2 and TRBJ1-5; D is ambiguous. Trimming took 1 base from V and 2 from J, leaving 9 bases between them. Germline V gene sequence: CDR1 LGHNA, CDR2 YNFKEQ. The CDR3 extends over 15 amino acids. The CDR3 bases are TGTGCCAGCAGCCAAGGTTCCACAGGCAATCAGCCCCAGCATTTT. Amino acids: CASSQGSTGNQPQHF.

The V and J genes are TRBV6-4 and TRBJ1-1; tentatively, D is TRBD1 (5 bases). CDR1 is MRHNA, CDR2 SNTAGT, per germline. V was clipped by 5 bases and J by 10 bases, with 20 bases between them. The CDR3 has 14 amino acids. The CDR3 DNA is TGTGCCAGCAGTCCCGAGGGGACGTCGGTAGGAGCTTTCTTT. Translation gives CASSPEGTSVGAFF.

The V and J genes are TRBV27 and TRBJ1-1; 7 bases line up with TRBD1. The CDR3 totals 15 residues. Germline loops: CDR1 MNHEY, CDR2 SMNVEV (reference sequence). J gave up 8 bases and V 2 bases, and 11 bases lay outside the gene matches. CDR3 loop: CASSLVGQDAEEAFF. The CDR3 DNA is TGTGCCAGCAGTTTAGTTGGACAGGATGCTGAGGAAGCTTTCTTT.

Within the sample, this clone is large. V usage is TRBV7-9 and J usage is TRBJ2-7, with TRBD1 matching 9 bases. The J segment lost 4 bases and the V segment lost 5 bases, leaving 6 bases of the junction unmatched. Looked up from germline, CDR1 is SEHNR and CDR2 is FQNEAQ (reference sequence). This CDR3 spans 14 amino acids. The CDR3 region is CASSVGQGIYEQYF. The CDR3 DNA sequence: TGTGCCAGCAGCGTAGGACAGGGGATTTACGAGCAGTACTTC. Supplemented by reference TRBV7-9 and TRBJ2-7, the full variable domain reads DTGVSQNPRHKITKRGQNVTFRCDPISEHNRLYWYRQTLGQGPEFLTYFQNEAQLEKSRLLSDRFSAERPKGSFSTLEIQRTEQGDSAMYLCASSVGQGIYEQYFGPGTRLTVT.